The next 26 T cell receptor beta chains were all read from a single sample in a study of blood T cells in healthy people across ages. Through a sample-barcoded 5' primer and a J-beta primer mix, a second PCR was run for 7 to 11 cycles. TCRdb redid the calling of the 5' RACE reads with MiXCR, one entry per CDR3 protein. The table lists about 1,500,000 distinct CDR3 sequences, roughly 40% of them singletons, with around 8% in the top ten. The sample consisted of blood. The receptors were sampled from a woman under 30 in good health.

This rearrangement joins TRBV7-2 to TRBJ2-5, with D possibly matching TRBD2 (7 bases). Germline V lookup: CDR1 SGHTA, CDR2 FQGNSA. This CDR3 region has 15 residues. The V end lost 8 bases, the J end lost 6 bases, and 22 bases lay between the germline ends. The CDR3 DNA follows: TGTGCCAGCGGCTACATGCGGGGGCCGGGAAAGACCCAGTACTTC. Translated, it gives CASGYMRGPGKTQYF.

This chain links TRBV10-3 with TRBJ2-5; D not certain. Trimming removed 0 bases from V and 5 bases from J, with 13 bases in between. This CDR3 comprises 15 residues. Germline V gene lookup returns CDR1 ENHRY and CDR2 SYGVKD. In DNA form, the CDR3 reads TGTGCCATCAGTGAGTCTGATAGAAGAGAGGAGACCCAGTACTTC. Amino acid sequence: CAISESDRREETQYF.

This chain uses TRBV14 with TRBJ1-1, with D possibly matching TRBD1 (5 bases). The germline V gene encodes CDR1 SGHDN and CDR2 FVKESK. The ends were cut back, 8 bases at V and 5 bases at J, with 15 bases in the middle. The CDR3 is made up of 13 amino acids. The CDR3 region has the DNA TGTGCCAGCTACCCCGGGGGGAGGACTGAAGCTTTCTTT. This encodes CASYPGGRTEAFF. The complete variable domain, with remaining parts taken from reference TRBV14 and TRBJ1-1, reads EAGVTQFPSHSVIEKGQTVTLRCDPISGHDNLYWYRRVMGKEIKFLLHFVKESKQDESGMPNNRFLAERTGGTYSTLKVQPAELEDSGVYFCASYPGGRTEAFFGQGTRLTVV.

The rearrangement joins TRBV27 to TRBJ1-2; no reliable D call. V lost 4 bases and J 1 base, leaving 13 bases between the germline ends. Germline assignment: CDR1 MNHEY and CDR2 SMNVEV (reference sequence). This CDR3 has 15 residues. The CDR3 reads CASSSNSLFNYGYTF. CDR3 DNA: TGTGCCAGCAGTTCGAACAGCCTTTTTAACTATGGCTACACCTTC.

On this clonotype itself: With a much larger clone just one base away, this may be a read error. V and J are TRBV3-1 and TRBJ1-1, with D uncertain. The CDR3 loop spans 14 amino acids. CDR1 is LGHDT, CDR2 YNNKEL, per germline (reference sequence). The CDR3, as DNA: TGTGTCAGCAGCCCCGGTCTCAGAAGTGGTGAAGCTTTCTTT. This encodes CVSSPGLRSGEAFF.

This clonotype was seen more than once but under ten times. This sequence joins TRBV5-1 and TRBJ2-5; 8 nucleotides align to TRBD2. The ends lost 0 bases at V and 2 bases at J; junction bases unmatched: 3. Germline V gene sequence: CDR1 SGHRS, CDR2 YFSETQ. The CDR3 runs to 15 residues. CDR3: CASSLVTSGQETQYF. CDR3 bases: TGCGCCAGCAGCTTGGTTACTAGCGGACAAGAGACCCAGTACTTC. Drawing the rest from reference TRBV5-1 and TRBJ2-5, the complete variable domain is KAGVTQTPRYLIKTRGQQVTLSCSPISGHRSVSWYQQTPGQGLQFLFEYFSETQRNKGNFPGRFSGRQFSNSRSEMNVSTLELGDSALYLCASSLVTSGQETQYFGPGTRLLVL.

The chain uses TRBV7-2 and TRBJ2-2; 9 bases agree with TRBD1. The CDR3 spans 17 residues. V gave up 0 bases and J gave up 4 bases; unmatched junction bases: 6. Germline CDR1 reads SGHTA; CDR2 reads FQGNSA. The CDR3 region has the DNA TGTGCCAGCAGCTTAGCCGGGACAGGGTCGAGCACCGGGGAGCTGTTTTTT. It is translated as CASSLAGTGSSTGELFF.

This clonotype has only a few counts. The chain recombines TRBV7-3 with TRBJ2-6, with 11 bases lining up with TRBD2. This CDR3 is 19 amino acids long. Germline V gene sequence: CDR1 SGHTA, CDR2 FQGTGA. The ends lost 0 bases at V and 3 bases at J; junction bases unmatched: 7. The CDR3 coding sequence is TGTGCCAGCAGCTTAACAGCTAGCGGGGGGTCGTTTGGGGCCAACGTCCTGACTTTC. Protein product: CASSLTASGGSFGANVLTF.

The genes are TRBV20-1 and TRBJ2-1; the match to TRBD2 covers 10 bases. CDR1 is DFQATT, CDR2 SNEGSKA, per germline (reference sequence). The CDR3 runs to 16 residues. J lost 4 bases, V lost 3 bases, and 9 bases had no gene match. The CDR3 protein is CSARGTSGGVYNEQFF. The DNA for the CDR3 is TGCAGTGCTAGGGGTACCAGCGGGGGGGTATACAATGAGCAGTTCTTC.

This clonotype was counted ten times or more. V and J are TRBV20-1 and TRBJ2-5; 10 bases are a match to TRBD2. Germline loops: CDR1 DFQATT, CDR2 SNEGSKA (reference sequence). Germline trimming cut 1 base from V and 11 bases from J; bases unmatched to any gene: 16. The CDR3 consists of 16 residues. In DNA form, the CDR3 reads TGCAGTGCTAGAGGTATAACTAGCGGGATCGTAGATGAGCAGTACTTC. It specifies CSARGITSGIVDEQYF.

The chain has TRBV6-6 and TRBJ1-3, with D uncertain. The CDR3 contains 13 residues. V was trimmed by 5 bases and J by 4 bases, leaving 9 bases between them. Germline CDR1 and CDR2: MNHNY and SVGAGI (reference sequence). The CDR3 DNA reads TGTGCCAGCAGTGTGACCGGGGGAAACACCATATATTTT. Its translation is CASSVTGGNTIYF.

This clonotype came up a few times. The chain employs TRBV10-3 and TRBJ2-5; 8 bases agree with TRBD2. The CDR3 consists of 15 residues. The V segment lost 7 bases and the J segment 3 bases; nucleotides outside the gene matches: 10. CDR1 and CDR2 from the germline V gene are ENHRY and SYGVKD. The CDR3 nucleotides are TGTGCCATCAACTCGCCTAGCGGGTCTGAAGAGACCCAGTACTTC. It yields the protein CAINSPSGSEETQYF.

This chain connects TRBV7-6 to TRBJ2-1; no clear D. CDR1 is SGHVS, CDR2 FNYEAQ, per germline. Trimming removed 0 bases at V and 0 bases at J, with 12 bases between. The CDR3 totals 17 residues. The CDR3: CASSLAGSASSYNEQFF. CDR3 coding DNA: TGTGCCAGCAGCTTAGCTGGAAGCGCTAGCTCCTACAATGAGCAGTTCTTC.

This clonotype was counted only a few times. This CDR3 is CASTAVSHVLTF. The CDR3 DNA follows: TGTGCCAGCACCGCGGTATCCCACGTCCTGACTTTC. The V gene is TRBV12-3 or TRBV12-4, the J gene TRBJ2-6; D not certain. The V gene lost 7 bases and the J gene lost 11 bases, with 12 bases spanning the gap. This CDR3 contains 12 residues.

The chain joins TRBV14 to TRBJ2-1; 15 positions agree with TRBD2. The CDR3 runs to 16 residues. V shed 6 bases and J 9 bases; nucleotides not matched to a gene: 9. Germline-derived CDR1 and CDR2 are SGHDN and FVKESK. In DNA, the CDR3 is TGTGCCAGCAGGCCGGGACTAGCGGGAGGAATCGGTGAGCAGTTCTTC. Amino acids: CASRPGLAGGIGEQFF.

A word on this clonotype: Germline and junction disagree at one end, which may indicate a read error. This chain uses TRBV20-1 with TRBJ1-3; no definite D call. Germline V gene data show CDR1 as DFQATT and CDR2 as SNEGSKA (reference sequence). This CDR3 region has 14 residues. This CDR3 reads CSARGSSSGNTIYF. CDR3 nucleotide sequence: TGTAGTGCTAGAGGCTCCAGCTCTGGAAACACCATATATTTT.

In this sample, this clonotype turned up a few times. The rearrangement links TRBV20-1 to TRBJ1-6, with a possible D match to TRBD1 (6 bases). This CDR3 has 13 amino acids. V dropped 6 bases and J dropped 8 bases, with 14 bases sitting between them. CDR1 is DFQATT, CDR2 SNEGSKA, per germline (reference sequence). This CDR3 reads CSARIGGDSPLHF. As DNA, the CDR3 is TGCAGTGCGAGAATAGGGGGTGATTCACCCCTCCACTTT.

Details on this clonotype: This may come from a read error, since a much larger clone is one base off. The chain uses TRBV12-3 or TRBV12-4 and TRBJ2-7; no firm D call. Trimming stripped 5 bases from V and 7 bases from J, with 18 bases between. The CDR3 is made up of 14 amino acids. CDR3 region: CASSPTRHGNEQYF. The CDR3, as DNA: TGTGCCAGCAGTCCAACCAGACACGGCAATGAGCAGTACTTC.

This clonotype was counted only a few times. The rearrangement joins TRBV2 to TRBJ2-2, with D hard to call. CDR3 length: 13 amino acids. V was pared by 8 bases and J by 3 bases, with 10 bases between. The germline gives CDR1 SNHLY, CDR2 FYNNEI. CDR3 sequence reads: CASGSSDTGELFF. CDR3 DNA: TGTGCCAGCGGTAGCAGTGACACCGGGGAGCTGTTTTTT.

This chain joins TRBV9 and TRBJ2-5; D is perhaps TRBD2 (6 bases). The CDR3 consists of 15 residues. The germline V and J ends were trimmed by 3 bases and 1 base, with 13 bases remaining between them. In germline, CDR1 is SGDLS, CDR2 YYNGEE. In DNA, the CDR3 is TGTGCCAGCAGCGCTTGGTCTAGCGCCCAAGAGACCCAGTACTTC. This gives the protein CASSAWSSAQETQYF.

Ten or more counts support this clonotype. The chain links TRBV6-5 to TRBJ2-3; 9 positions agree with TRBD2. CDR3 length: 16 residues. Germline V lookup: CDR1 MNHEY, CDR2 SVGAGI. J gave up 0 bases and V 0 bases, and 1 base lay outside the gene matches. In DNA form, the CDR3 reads TGTGCCAGCAGTTACTCCAGCGGGGGGAGCACAGATACGCAGTATTTT. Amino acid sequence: CASSYSSGGSTDTQYF.

The CDR3 loop is CASGTDRGSANYGYTF. CDR3 DNA: TGTGCCAGCGGCACCGACAGGGGATCCGCTAACTATGGCTACACCTTC. J is TRBJ1-2 and V is TRBV12-3 or TRBV12-4; 8 bases line up with TRBD1. The junction had 11 bases not matched to a gene; V was cut back by 8 bases and J by 0 bases. The CDR3 has 16 residues.

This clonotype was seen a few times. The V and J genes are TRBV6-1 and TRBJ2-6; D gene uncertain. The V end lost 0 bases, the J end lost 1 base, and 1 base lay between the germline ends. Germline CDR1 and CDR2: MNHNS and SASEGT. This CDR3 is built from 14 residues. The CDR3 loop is CASSEASGANVLTF. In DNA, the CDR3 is TGTGCCAGCAGTGAAGCTTCTGGGGCCAACGTCCTGACTTTC.

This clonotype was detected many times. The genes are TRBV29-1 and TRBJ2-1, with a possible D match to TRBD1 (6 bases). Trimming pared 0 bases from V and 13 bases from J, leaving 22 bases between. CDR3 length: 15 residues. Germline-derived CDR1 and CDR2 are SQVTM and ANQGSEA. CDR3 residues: CSVEEWRGWGPFQFF. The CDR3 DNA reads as TGCAGCGTTGAAGAGTGGCGCGGCTGGGGGCCTTTCCAGTTCTTC.

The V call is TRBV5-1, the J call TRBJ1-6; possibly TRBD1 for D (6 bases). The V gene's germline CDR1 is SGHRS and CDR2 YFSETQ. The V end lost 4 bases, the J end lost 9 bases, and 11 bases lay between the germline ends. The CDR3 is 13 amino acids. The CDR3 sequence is CASSNGQSSPLHF. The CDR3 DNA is TGCGCCAGCAGCAACGGACAGTCTTCACCCCTCCACTTT.

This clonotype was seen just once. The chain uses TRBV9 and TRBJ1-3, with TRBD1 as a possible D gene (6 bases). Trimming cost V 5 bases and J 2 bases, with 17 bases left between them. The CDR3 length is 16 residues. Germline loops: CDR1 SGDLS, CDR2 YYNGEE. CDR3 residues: CASSSGSGGAGNTIYF. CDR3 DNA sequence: TGTGCCAGCAGTTCGGGGAGCGGGGGCGCTGGAAACACCATATATTTT.